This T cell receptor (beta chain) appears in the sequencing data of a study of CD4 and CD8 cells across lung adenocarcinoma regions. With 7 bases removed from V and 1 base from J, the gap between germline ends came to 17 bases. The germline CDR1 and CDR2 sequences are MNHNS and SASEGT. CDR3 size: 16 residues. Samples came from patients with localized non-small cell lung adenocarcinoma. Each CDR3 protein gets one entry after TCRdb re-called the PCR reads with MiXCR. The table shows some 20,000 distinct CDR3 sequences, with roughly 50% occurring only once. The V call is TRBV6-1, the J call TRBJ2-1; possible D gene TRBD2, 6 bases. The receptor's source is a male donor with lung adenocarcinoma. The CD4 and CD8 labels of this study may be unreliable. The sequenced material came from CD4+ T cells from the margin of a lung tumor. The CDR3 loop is CASTRGGSGSYNEQFF. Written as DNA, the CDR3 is TGTGCCAGCACTCGAGGCGGTAGCGGTTCCTACAATGAGCAGTTCTTC.